Listed here are 27 T cell receptor beta chains from one sample, sequenced in a study of T cell responses to AZD1222 COVID-19 vaccine (TCRdb year 2021). The time point label here, explained by the study, means: baseline before first vaccination. The library was prepared using the immunoSEQ multiplex PCR assay. TCRdb's version of the immuneACCESS table is confined to in-frame rearrangements and falls short of the full clone set. An unresolved V gene accounts for under half of the shortfall where checked; the remainder is of unknown origin. The sample has around 180,000 clones on record, approximately 92% of them singletons. Approximately 6.9% of the sample is taken by the ten largest. The starting material was peripheral blood, obtained on day 0 of AZD1222 vaccination. These receptors were collected from an adult in good health.

CDR3 DNA: TGTGCCAGTAGTATAGGGACAGGCGTCCTCCTATTGAACACTGAAGCTTTCTTT. It translates to CASSIGTGVLLLNTEAFF. The V call is TRBV19, the J call TRBJ1-1, with TRBD1 matching 7 bases. The germline CDR1 and CDR2 sequences are LNHDA and SQIVND (reference sequence). This CDR3 is built from 18 residues. V shed 1 base, J shed 0 bases, and the junction held 11 bases outside the gene matches.

This chain joins TRBV5-1 and TRBJ2-1; 10 bases are a match to TRBD2. The germline gives CDR1 SGHRS, CDR2 YFSETQ. CDR3 length equals 15 residues. Losses at the gene ends were 4 bases for V and 7 bases for J; bases not matched to a gene: 8. The DNA of the CDR3 is TGCGCCAGCAGCCTCCTAGCGGGGGATGGGAATGAGCAGTTCTTC. It translates to CASSLLAGDGNEQFF.

The chain links TRBV12-5 to TRBJ2-7; 8 bases map to TRBD1. Germline trimming cut 0 bases from V and 4 bases from J; bases unmatched to any gene: 5. From germline, CDR1 is LGHNT and CDR2 FRNRAP. The CDR3 runs to 15 residues. As DNA, the CDR3 is TGTGCTAGTGGTTTGGTACGGGGACAGGTGTACGAGCAGTACGTC. It yields the protein CASGLVRGQVYEQYV.

This clone was seen a handful of times. V gene TRBV6-4 combines with J gene TRBJ1-2, with TRBD1 as a possible D gene (5 bases). V was pared by 6 bases and J by 4 bases, with 18 bases between. CDR1 and CDR2 (germline): MRHNA, SNTAGT. The CDR3 sequence is 15 residues long. As DNA, the CDR3 is TGTGCCAGCAGCGCCTTCCGGGGCAGTGGCTATGGCTACACCTTC. Encoded protein: CASSAFRGSGYGYTF.

The chain combines TRBV19 with TRBJ2-7; D might be TRBD1 or TRBD2, each matching 7 bases. The CDR3 sequence is 13 residues long. Germline V gene data show CDR1 as LNHDA and CDR2 as SQIVND (reference sequence). The V end lost 5 bases, the J end lost 6 bases, and 14 bases lay between the germline ends. The CDR3 sequence is CASSPRRGGEQYV. The DNA of the CDR3 is TGTGCCAGTAGTCCACGCAGGGGGGGCGAGCAGTACGTC.

In this sample, this clone turned up once. The chain joins TRBV7-2 to TRBJ2-7, with TRBD1 matching over 8 bases. Germline V CDR1 and CDR2: SGHTA, FQGNSA. The CDR3 consists of 17 residues. V shed 1 base, J shed 4 bases, and the junction held 12 bases outside the gene matches. The CDR3 bases are TGTGCCAGCAGCTTAGGATCTACCGGGACAGGATATTACGAGCAGTACTTC. As protein: CASSLGSTGTGYYEQYF.

V usage is TRBV19 and J usage is TRBJ1-5; no clear D gene. The CDR3 has 15 residues. V shed 7 bases and J shed 0 bases, with 13 bases lying between them. The germline V gene has CDR1 LNHDA and CDR2 SQIVND (reference sequence). The CDR3 coding sequence is TGTGCCAGTATTCCAGAACAGAGTAGCAATCAGCCCCAGCATTTT. This sequence encodes CASIPEQSSNQPQHF.

The CDR3 protein is CASSRSGTGLSYTF. DNA of the CDR3: TGTGCCAGCAGCCGATCCGGGACAGGGCTTAGCTACACCTTC. The chain carries TRBV6-5 and TRBJ1-2, with TRBD1 matching over 9 bases. The CDR3 covers 14 residues. The germline gives CDR1 MNHEY, CDR2 SVGAGI. V lost 6 bases, J lost 9 bases, and 11 bases stayed unmatched.

The chain uses TRBV12-3 or TRBV12-4 and TRBJ1-6; D is uncertain. The CDR3 is 13 residues long. V lost 7 bases and J 0 bases, leaving 4 bases between the germline ends. CDR3 coding DNA: TGTGCCAGCAAGGGCTCCTATAATTCACCCCTCCACTTT. This sequence encodes CASKGSYNSPLHF.

This rearrangement joins TRBV3-1 (or the pseudogene TRBV3-2) to TRBJ2-7, with TRBD2 identical over 7 bases. The CDR3 totals 13 residues. Germline V gene sequence: CDR1 LGHDT, CDR2 YNNKEL (reference sequence). Germline trimming cut 3 bases from V and 7 bases from J; bases unmatched to any gene: 6. CDR3 loop: CASSQGGVWEQYF. Written as DNA, the CDR3 is TGTGCCAGCAGCCAGGGGGGGGTCTGGGAGCAGTACTTC.

The V and J genes are TRBV6-1 and TRBJ2-7; D is unclear. The V and J ends lost 1 base and 10 bases respectively, with 20 bases between them. The length of the CDR3 is 15 residues. Germline CDR1 reads MNHNS; CDR2 reads SASEGT. The CDR3 region is CASSEVGAGPVRQYV. The DNA of the CDR3 is TGTGCCAGCAGTGAAGTAGGAGCAGGCCCCGTTAGACAGTACGTC.

The rearrangement uses TRBV15 and TRBJ2-7; D assignment may be TRBD1 or TRBD2 (5 bases each). CDR1 and CDR2 (germline): LNHNV, YYDKDF (reference sequence). The CDR3 covers 15 residues. Deletions cut 0 bases from V and 6 bases from J, with 15 bases between. DNA of the CDR3: TGTGCCACCAGCAGAGATCCGTTGAAGGGGACCGAGCAGTACTTC. This sequence encodes CATSRDPLKGTEQYF. The full variable domain, in which reference TRBV15 and TRBJ2-7 provide the parts outside the CDR3, is DAMVIQNPRYQVTQFGKPVTLSCSQTLNHNVMYWYQQKSSQAPKLLFHYYDKDFNNEADTPDNFQSRRPNTSFCFLDIRSPGLGDTAMYLCATSRDPLKGTEQYFGPGTRLTVT.

V is TRBV7-2 and J is TRBJ2-1, with 9 bases lining up with TRBD1. Germline V gives CDR1 SGHTA, CDR2 FQGNSA. With V trimmed by 2 bases and J by 8 bases, 10 bases remained unmatched. The CDR3 has 16 amino acids. CDR3 region: CASSLIAQGARDEQFF. For the CDR3, the DNA is TGTGCCAGCAGCTTAATTGCACAGGGGGCGCGAGATGAGCAGTTCTTC.

V is TRBV9 and J is TRBJ1-6, with D hard to call. Germline V gene data show CDR1 as SGDLS and CDR2 as YYNGEE. The CDR3 runs to 13 residues. V was trimmed by 0 bases and J by 7 bases, leaving 5 bases between them. Here the CDR3 reads CASSVGQNSPLHF. The CDR3 nucleotides are TGTGCCAGCAGCGTAGGGCAGAATTCACCCCTCCACTTT.

This chain's CDR3 is CASSPWMEDIQYF. The CDR3 DNA follows: TGCGCCAGCAGCCCCTGGATGGAGGACATTCAGTACTTC. The chain combines TRBV5-1 with TRBJ2-4, with D possibly matching TRBD2 (5 bases). Germline-derived CDR1 and CDR2 are SGHRS and YFSETQ. The V end lost 4 bases, the J end lost 8 bases, and 13 bases lay between the germline ends. CDR3 size: 13 residues.

This clone turned up a few times. J is TRBJ1-2 and V is TRBV19; D remains ambiguous. V lost 2 bases, J lost 3 bases, and 7 bases lay in between. This CDR3 comprises 13 residues. In germline, CDR1 is LNHDA, CDR2 SQIVND (reference sequence). The CDR3 nucleotides are TGTGCCAGTAGTATACACGGAGACTATGGCTACACCTTC. Protein: CASSIHGDYGYTF.

This sequence joins TRBV5-1 and TRBJ2-1; 9 positions agree with TRBD2. CDR1 and CDR2 (germline): SGHRS, YFSETQ. The CDR3 is 15 amino acids. After removal of 0 bases from V and 9 bases from J, the junction contained 7 bases not matched to a gene. The CDR3 sequence: CASSLESGGPFEQFF. In DNA form, the CDR3 reads TGCGCCAGCAGCTTGGAGAGCGGGGGGCCCTTTGAGCAGTTCTTC.

The rearrangement uses TRBV3-1 (or the pseudogene TRBV3-2) and TRBJ1-1; weak D call: TRBD1 (5 bases). Germline V CDR1 and CDR2: LGHDT, YNNKEL (reference sequence). The CDR3 runs to 14 residues. V lost 5 bases, J lost 3 bases, and 13 bases lay in between. CDR3 in DNA: TGTGCCAGCAGCACGATTGGGGGTGACACTGAAGCTTTCTTT. Protein product: CASSTIGGDTEAFF.

V is TRBV5-1 and J is TRBJ2-5, with 12 bases that match TRBD2. The CDR3 contains 19 residues. Trimming cost V 2 bases and J 2 bases; bases outside gene matches: 13. The germline V gene has CDR1 SGHRS and CDR2 YFSETQ. The CDR3 region is CASSFGTKGLAGSQETQYF. CDR3 DNA: TGCGCCAGCAGCTTCGGGACCAAAGGACTAGCGGGGTCACAAGAGACCCAGTACTTC. The complete variable domain, with remaining parts taken from reference TRBV5-1 and TRBJ2-5, reads KAGVTQTPRYLIKTRGQQVTLSCSPISGHRSVSWYQQTPGQGLQFLFEYFSETQRNKGNFPGRFSGRQFSNSRSEMNVSTLELGDSALYLCASSFGTKGLAGSQETQYFGPGTRLLVL.

V gene TRBV18 combines with J gene TRBJ2-3; perhaps TRBD1 as D (5 bases). CDR1 KGHSH and CDR2 LQKENI come from the germline V gene. Trimming took 2 bases from V and 4 from J, leaving 13 bases between them. The CDR3 length is 15 residues. DNA for the CDR3: TGTGCCAGCTCACCAATAGGGCAGGGATCAGATACGCAGTATTTT. Translating it yields CASSPIGQGSDTQYF.

V is TRBV24-1 and J is TRBJ2-2; no clear D gene. The CDR3 has 18 amino acids. Trimming shortened V by 5 bases and J by 0 bases, and 18 bases separated the two germline ends. Germline assignment: CDR1 KGHDR and CDR2 SFDVKD. The CDR3 DNA sequence: TGTGCCACCAGTGGCCACTCCGGATCGACCGCGAACACCGGGGAGCTGTTTTTT. This sequence encodes CATSGHSGSTANTGELFF.

The CDR3 here is CASREPGQGAYEQFF. CDR3 nucleotide sequence: TGTGCCAGCAGAGAACCGGGACAGGGGGCCTATGAGCAGTTCTTC. The rearrangement links TRBV28 to TRBJ2-1, with 12 positions matching TRBD1. This CDR3 spans 15 amino acids. The V gene end was trimmed by 6 bases and the J gene end by 8 bases; junction bases not matched to a gene: 8. Germline-derived CDR1 and CDR2 are MDHEN and SYDVKM.

This sequence joins TRBV7-2 and TRBJ2-7, with 8 nucleotides matching TRBD1. V lost 6 bases, J lost 2 bases, and 9 bases stayed unmatched. CDR1 is SGHTA and CDR2 is FQGNSA in the germline V gene. This CDR3 is built from 15 residues. In DNA form, the CDR3 reads TGTGCCAGCAGTTCCTCCGGGACAGGAACCTACGAGCAGTACTTC. Translating it yields CASSSSGTGTYEQYF.

The V and J genes are TRBV7-9 and TRBJ2-7; no definite D call. V was cut by 5 bases and J by 6 bases, with 8 bases left in between. Germline V lookup: CDR1 SEHNR, CDR2 FQNEAQ (reference sequence). The CDR3 contains 11 residues. For the CDR3, the DNA is TGTGCCAGCAGCCCCCAGACCGAGCAGTACTTC. This gives the protein CASSPQTEQYF.

The chain combines TRBV19 with TRBJ2-7, with 8 bases lining up with TRBD1. The V gene's germline CDR1 is LNHDA and CDR2 SQIVND (reference sequence). The CDR3 covers 15 residues. Unmatched junction bases numbered 6, after V lost 5 bases and J lost 0 bases. CDR3 nucleotides: TGTGCCAGTAGTCCCCGGACAGGGAACTCCTACGAGCAGTACTTC. Its translation is CASSPRTGNSYEQYF.

The chain links TRBV7-9 to TRBJ1-1; D is undetermined. The CDR3 length is 11 residues. Germline CDR1 and CDR2: SEHNR and FQNEAQ (reference sequence). V lost 8 bases, J lost 7 bases, and 11 bases lay in between. CDR3 protein: CASLKIDEAFF. The CDR3, as DNA: TGTGCCAGCCTAAAAATCGATGAAGCTTTCTTT.

The chain is built from TRBV28 and TRBJ1-1, with TRBD1 as a possible D gene (5 bases). The CDR3 loop spans 14 amino acids. Deletions cut 8 bases from V and 0 bases from J, with 13 bases between. Per germline, CDR1 MDHEN and CDR2 SYDVKM. The CDR3 loop is CASAAADMNTEAFF. CDR3 nucleotides: TGTGCCAGCGCTGCTGCGGACATGAACACTGAAGCTTTCTTT. The variable domain in full, completed from reference TRBV28 and TRBJ1-1, reads DVKVTQSSRYLVKRTGEKVFLECVQDMDHENMFWYRQDPGLGLRLIYFSYDVKMKEKGDIPEGYSVSREKKERFSLILESASTNQTSMYLCASAAADMNTEAFFGQGTRLTVV.